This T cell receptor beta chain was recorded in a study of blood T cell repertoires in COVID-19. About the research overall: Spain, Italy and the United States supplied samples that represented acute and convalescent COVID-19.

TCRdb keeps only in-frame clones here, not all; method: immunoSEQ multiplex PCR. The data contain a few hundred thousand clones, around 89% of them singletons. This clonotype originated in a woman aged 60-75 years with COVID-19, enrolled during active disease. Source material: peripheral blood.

In DNA form, the CDR3 reads TGTGCCAGCAGCCCGACAGGGGAACAGCCCCAGCATTTT. Residues: CASSPTGEQPQHF. The gene calls are TRBV7-9 and TRBJ1-5; the match to TRBD1 covers 8 bases. After removal of 5 bases from V and 7 bases from J, the junction contained 4 bases not matched to a gene. This CDR3 region has 13 residues. Germline V gives CDR1 SEHNR, CDR2 FQNEAQ (reference sequence).